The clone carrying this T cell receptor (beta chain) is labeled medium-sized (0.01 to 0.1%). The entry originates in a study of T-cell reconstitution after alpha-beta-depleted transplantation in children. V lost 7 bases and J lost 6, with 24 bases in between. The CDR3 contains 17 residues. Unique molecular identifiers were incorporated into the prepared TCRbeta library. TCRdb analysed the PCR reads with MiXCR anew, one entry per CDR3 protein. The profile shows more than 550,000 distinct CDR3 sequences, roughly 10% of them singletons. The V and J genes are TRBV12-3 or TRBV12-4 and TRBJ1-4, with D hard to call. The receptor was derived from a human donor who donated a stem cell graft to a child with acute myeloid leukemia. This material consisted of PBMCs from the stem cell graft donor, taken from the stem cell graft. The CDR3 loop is CASTPRGVKGIYEKLFF. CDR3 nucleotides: TGTGCCAGCACCCCCAGAGGTGTTAAAGGAATCTATGAAAAACTGTTTTTT.